This T cell receptor beta chain was identified during a study of naive and memory T cell subsets. General study points: Between naive and memory subsets, TCR abundance power law exponents differed. There was no ground truth to check naive and memory subset results.

An equimolar mix of two oligonucleotides served as the beta constant-region primer for TRBC1 and TRBC2. Ligation attached a single-stranded oligonucleotide with a 12-nucleotide UMI and the SP2 primer to the cDNA 3' end. Via MiXCR, TCRdb re-called the UMI-ligation and nested PCR reads, giving one row per CDR3 protein. The sample carries tens of thousands of distinct CDR3 sequences, 7% recorded once. With V trimmed by 5 bases and J by 0 bases, 2 bases remained unmatched. The CDR3 contains 15 residues. Many counts were recorded for this clonotype. As yet, its antigen is unknown. Cells stained for CD3, CD4, CD8, CD45RA and CD27 were sorted into four subsets.

This sequence was found in a human donor in good health. The sequencing input was central memory CD4+ T cells from blood. The rearrangement joins TRBV12-3 or TRBV12-4 to TRBJ1-5; 9 positions match TRBD1. The CDR3 nucleotides are TGTGCCAGCAGTCGGGACAGGGCTAGCAATCAGCCCCAGCATTTT. This sequence encodes CASSRDRASNQPQHF.